The source of this T cell receptor (beta chain) is a study of T cell repertoires in cytomegalovirus infection. Study background: Indicated by public TCR beta signatures were CMV infection and matching HLA type. Study-level results: The ex vivo response showed dominance by HLA-C-restricted CMV-specific TCR beta clonotypes. Adding up the frequency of public TCR beta families identified people who carried CMV plus the relevant HLA.

Each CDR3 protein gets one entry after TCRdb re-called the reads with MiXCR. The sample has about 110,000 distinct CDR3 sequences, roughly 9.1% seen once. In germline, CDR1 is SGHVS, CDR2 FQNEAQ. V was trimmed by 3 bases and J by 5 bases, leaving 8 bases between them. The CDR3 loop spans 13 amino acids. Remarks on this clonotype: Its matching antigen is unknown.

The receptor comes from a human donor in good health (CMV status not recorded). Some clones in this sample may be carry-over from other donors' samples. The sequenced sample consisted of PBMCs, sequenced either directly or after in vitro stimulation (not recorded which). V usage is TRBV7-8 and J usage is TRBJ2-1; no clear D gene. CDR3 residues: CASSFGLDNEQFF. The CDR3 DNA reads as TGTGCCAGCAGCTTTGGGCTGGACAATGAGCAGTTCTTC. Filled out from reference TRBV7-8 and TRBJ2-1, the complete variable domain reads GAGVSQSPRYKVAKRGQDVALRCDPISGHVSLFWYQQALGQGPEFLTYFQNEAQLDKSGLPSDRFFAERPEGSVSTLKIQRTQQEDSAVYLCASSFGLDNEQFFGPGTRLTVL.